Following are 23 T cell receptor beta chains from one sample sequenced in a study of T-cell memory formation after mild COVID-19. TCRdb recomputed calls from the 5' RACE reads with MiXCR, one row per CDR3 protein. The sample yields fewer than 550,000 distinct CDR3 sequences, roughly 20% seen once. Sequences were obtained from PBMCs or a T cell subset sorted from them (not recorded which). These receptors all stem from an adult woman who had mild COVID-19 (a few samples of this study predate the infection). Cell type and time point are not known.

This clonotype was seen more than once but under ten times. CDR3 bases: TGCGCCAGCAGCCAAGATCGAGTCAGGGTGCGAGGCCAAGAGACCCAGTACTTC. It codes for CASSQDRVRVRGQETQYF. V usage is TRBV4-1 and J usage is TRBJ2-5, with D possibly matching TRBD1 (5 bases). Germline CDR1 MGHRA, CDR2 YSYEKL. The CDR3 consists of 18 residues. With 0 bases removed from V and 1 base from J, the gap between germline ends came to 18 bases.

The chain links TRBV5-1 to TRBJ2-5, with TRBD1 matching over 7 bases. The CDR3 extends over 16 amino acids. V was pared by 0 bases and J by 5 bases, with 10 bases of the junction left unmatched. Germline V gene sequence: CDR1 SGHRS, CDR2 YFSETQ. CDR3 bases: TGCGCCAGCAGCTTGGAAATCGACAGGGTTTTGGAGACCCAGTACTTC. As protein: CASSLEIDRVLETQYF.

This clonotype was picked up a small number of times. J is TRBJ2-7 and V is TRBV7-9; 14 bases match TRBD2. This CDR3 spans 16 amino acids. Germline assignment: CDR1 SEHNR and CDR2 FQNEAQ (reference sequence). V shed 5 bases, J shed 2 bases, and the junction held 5 bases outside the gene matches. The CDR3 nucleotides are TGTGCCAGCAGCAATGGACTAGCGGGAGGTACCTACGAGCAGTACTTC. This codes for CASSNGLAGGTYEQYF.

This clonotype was counted only a few times. The chain recombines TRBV5-6 with TRBJ2-7; unclear D gene. Germline values: CDR1 SGHDT, CDR2 YYEEEE. This CDR3 has 14 residues. The V end lost 4 bases, the J end lost 7 bases, and 18 bases lay between the germline ends. This CDR3 reads CASSPDRSPREQYF. CDR3 in DNA: TGTGCCAGCAGCCCCGACCGATCCCCTAGGGAGCAGTACTTC.

This clonotype was seen only a few times. The chain uses TRBV5-1 and TRBJ2-3; D uncertain. Germline V CDR1 and CDR2: SGHRS, YFSETQ. The CDR3 runs 14 residues. The germline V and J ends were trimmed by 0 bases and 6 bases, with 11 bases remaining between them. CDR3 nucleotide sequence: TGCGCCAGCAGCTTGGTCCAGACGAAGGATACGCAGTATTTT. This sequence encodes CASSLVQTKDTQYF.

The J gene is TRBJ2-1, the V gene TRBV7-6; D is perhaps TRBD2 (6 bases). The CDR3 has 18 amino acids. Trimming pared 5 bases from V and 1 base from J, leaving 21 bases between. Germline CDR1 reads SGHVS; CDR2 reads FNYEAQ. The CDR3 reads CASSTPLGSGSSYNEQFF. The CDR3 DNA follows: TGTGCCAGCAGCACCCCCCTTGGTAGCGGATCATCCTACAATGAGCAGTTCTTC.

This clonotype was observed a handful of times. The junction departs from the called germline gene at one end, perhaps through a read error. V usage is TRBV6-2 or TRBV6-3 and J usage is TRBJ2-2; a possible D gene is TRBD1 (5 bases). The CDR3 runs to 14 residues. Germline values: CDR1 MNHEY, CDR2 SVGEGT. CDR3: CASRGRRVGGELFF. As DNA, the CDR3 is TGTGCGAGCAGAGGTCGCAGGGTAGGCGGGGAGCTGTTTTTT.

The chain uses TRBV12-3 or TRBV12-4 and TRBJ1-2, with unresolved D. CDR3 length equals 10 residues. Trimming removed 5 bases from V and 7 bases from J, with 5 bases in between. CDR3 sequence: CASSTTGYTF. Here the CDR3 DNA reads TGTGCCAGCAGTACTACTGGCTACACCTTC.

This sequence joins TRBV4-1 and TRBJ2-7; TRBD2 might be the D (6 bases). The CDR3 is 15 residues long. V was clipped by 1 base and J by 3 bases, with 13 bases between them. Germline loops: CDR1 MGHRA, CDR2 YSYEKL. The CDR3 sequence is CASSQVRGNLYEQYF. The CDR3 DNA sequence: TGCGCCAGCAGCCAAGTCCGGGGGAACCTCTACGAGCAGTACTTC.

The rearrangement joins TRBV27 to TRBJ2-2; D not certain. V gave up 1 base and J gave up 0 bases, with 12 bases separating them. This CDR3 spans 17 amino acids. Germline lookup yields CDR1 MNHEY and CDR2 SMNVEV (reference sequence). In DNA form, the CDR3 reads TGTGCCAGCAGTTTATTTCTGGGTGGAACGAACACCGGGGAGCTGTTTTTT. It is translated as CASSLFLGGTNTGELFF.

This clonotype occurred a few times. This chain connects TRBV25-1 to TRBJ2-1; 7 nucleotides line up with TRBD1. The CDR3 has 14 amino acids. Unmatched junction bases numbered 5, after V lost 5 bases and J lost 4 bases. Germline lookup yields CDR1 MGHDK and CDR2 SYGVNS. CDR3 nucleotide sequence: TGTGCCAGCAGTAGACAGGGTTTTTACAATGAGCAGTTCTTC. It encodes CASSRQGFYNEQFF.

The sample holds a few counts of this clonotype. The J gene is TRBJ2-6, the V gene TRBV5-6; 10 positions agree with TRBD1. From germline, CDR1 is SGHDT and CDR2 YYEEEE. The V and J ends lost 4 bases and 0 bases, in that order; junction bases with no gene match: 7. CDR3 length: 18 residues. CDR3 in DNA: TGTGCCAGCAGCCCCGTGACAGGGGGCGCCTCTGGGGCCAACGTCCTGACTTTC. Translated, it gives CASSPVTGGASGANVLTF.

The genes are TRBV7-9 and TRBJ2-3; D not certain. Germline V gives CDR1 SEHNR, CDR2 FQNEAQ (reference sequence). This CDR3 comprises 13 residues. The germline V and J ends were trimmed by 5 bases and 2 bases, with 8 bases remaining between them. The CDR3 DNA sequence: TGTGCCAGCAGCCCGGTTAACACAGATACGCAGTATTTT. This gives the protein CASSPVNTDTQYF.

CDR3 region: CASADRVTGELFF. CDR3 in DNA: TGTGCCAGTGCGGACAGGGTCACCGGGGAGCTGTTTTTT. This rearrangement joins TRBV19 to TRBJ2-2, with 8 bases identical to TRBD1. Germline trimming cut 8 bases from V and 4 bases from J; bases unmatched to any gene: 3. CDR1 is LNHDA and CDR2 is SQIVND in the germline V gene (reference sequence). This CDR3 comprises 13 residues.

The sample holds a few counts of this clonotype. This chain links TRBV12-3 or TRBV12-4 with TRBJ2-3, with 10 bases lining up with TRBD2. This CDR3 is 15 amino acids long. V dropped 5 bases and J dropped 7; count of bases not matched to a gene: 9. CDR3 residues: CASSQSGGDRHTQYF. CDR3 sequence (DNA): TGTGCCAGCAGTCAAAGCGGGGGGGATAGGCATACGCAGTATTTT.

The chain couples TRBV7-2 to TRBJ1-1, with D tentatively TRBD1 (6 bases). Germline V gives CDR1 SGHTA, CDR2 FQGNSA. The V and J ends lost 1 base and 0 bases respectively, with 27 bases between them. The CDR3 loop spans 21 amino acids. The CDR3 DNA follows: TGTGCCAGCAGCTTAGTGGCCCTATACGCGGACAGACTATTTATGAACACTGAAGCTTTCTTT. Translated, it gives CASSLVALYADRLFMNTEAFF.

In this sample, this clonotype turned up a few times. The V gene is TRBV30, the J gene TRBJ2-7, with 8 bases identical to TRBD2. J was trimmed by 2 bases and V by 0 bases; bases with no gene match: 3. Germline values: CDR1 GTSNPN, CDR2 SVGIG (reference sequence). This CDR3 has 14 residues. CDR3 sequence (DNA): TGTGCCTGGAGTGTGTTAGCGGGAACCTACGAGCAGTACTTC. Translating gives CAWSVLAGTYEQYF.

The chain couples TRBV7-2 to TRBJ2-3, with 7 bases matching TRBD1. V shed 4 bases, J shed 12 bases, and the junction held 7 bases outside the gene matches. CDR1 is SGHTA and CDR2 is FQGNSA in the germline V gene. The CDR3 extends over 12 amino acids. The CDR3 sequence: CASSSRTGLQYF. The DNA for the CDR3 is TGTGCCAGCAGCTCCCGGACAGGTCTACAGTATTTT.

This clonotype was seen a few times. This rearrangement joins TRBV29-1 to TRBJ1-4; a possible D gene is TRBD1 (5 bases). Trimming took 0 bases from V and 8 from J, leaving 13 bases between them. Germline V gene sequence: CDR1 SQVTM, CDR2 ANQGSEA. The CDR3 has 14 residues. CDR3 sequence reads: CSVEDRGGIEKLFF. The CDR3 DNA reads TGCAGCGTTGAAGATAGGGGAGGAATCGAAAAACTGTTTTTT.

This clonotype was detected a few times. The V gene is TRBV3-1, the J gene TRBJ2-3; 10 bases are a match to TRBD2. J lost 2 bases, V lost 4 bases, and 6 bases had no gene match. Germline CDR1 and CDR2: LGHDT and YNNKEL (reference sequence). The length of the CDR3 is 16 residues. This CDR3 is CASSRLAGLNTDTQYF. CDR3 coding DNA: TGTGCCAGCAGCCGACTAGCGGGCCTCAACACAGATACGCAGTATTTT.

The chain links TRBV7-2 to TRBJ1-3; D is perhaps TRBD1 (5 bases). V was clipped by 5 bases and J by 0 bases, with 11 bases between them. This CDR3 region has 15 residues. In germline, CDR1 is SGHTA, CDR2 FQGNSA. In nucleotides, the CDR3 is TGTGCCAGCAGCACAGACAGTGGCTCTGGAAACACCATATATTTT. Translated: CASSTDSGSGNTIYF.

The chain combines TRBV14 with TRBJ1-6; TRBD1 matches at 8 bases. Germline-derived CDR1 and CDR2 are SGHDN and FVKESK. Trimming took 0 bases from V and 8 from J; bases not matched to a gene: 15. This CDR3 has 19 amino acids. For the CDR3, the DNA is TGTGCCAGCAGCCAAGATGCGTTACAGGGGGTTTGGGAAGATTCACCCCTCCACTTT. It codes for CASSQDALQGVWEDSPLHF. Full variable domain (missing parts from reference TRBV14 and TRBJ1-6): EAGVTQFPSHSVIEKGQTVTLRCDPISGHDNLYWYRRVMGKEIKFLLHFVKESKQDESGMPNNRFLAERTGGTYSTLKVQPAELEDSGVYFCASSQDALQGVWEDSPLHFGNGTRLTVT.

There are a few counts of this clonotype. The chain uses TRBV5-1 and TRBJ2-1; TRBD1 agrees at 7 bases. The CDR3 is 15 amino acids. Germline lookup yields CDR1 SGHRS and CDR2 YFSETQ. J was trimmed by 3 bases and V by 4 bases; bases with no gene match: 7. CDR3 in DNA: TGCGCCAGCAGCCCTCGGGACAGTGGCTACAATGAGCAGTTCTTC. This gives the protein CASSPRDSGYNEQFF.